Following are 28 T cell receptor beta chains from one sample sequenced in a study of OX40 agonist ivuxolimab in advanced cancers. Clones were sequenced by immunoSEQ multiplex PCR, and TCRdb holds only the in-frame ones, with some missing. This table has 70,000 to 95,000 clones, approximately 94% appearing once. The sample was CD4+ or CD8+ T cells sorted from blood, taken in a trial of the OX40 agonist ivuxolimab. The receptor set was obtained from an adult with an advanced solid tumor such as melanoma, head and neck, liver or kidney cancer.

V and J are TRBV25-1 and TRBJ1-2, with TRBD1 matching 8 bases. CDR3 size: 15 residues. The germline gives CDR1 MGHDK, CDR2 SYGVNS. V shed 5 bases and J 8 bases; nucleotides not matched to a gene: 13. The chain's CDR3 is CASSNRGRYPGGYTF. Here the CDR3 DNA reads TGTGCCAGCAGTAACAGGGGGAGGTATCCGGGGGGCTACACCTTC.

The gene calls are TRBV6-6 and TRBJ2-1; D possibly uses TRBD1 or TRBD2 (5 bases each). Germline CDR1 MNHNY, CDR2 SVGAGI (reference sequence). The CDR3 has 14 residues. V shed 6 bases and J shed 10 bases, with 19 bases lying between them. CDR3 DNA sequence: TGTGCCAGCAGCCACGAGGGGTTAGTAGACGAGCAGTTCTTC. Its translation: CASSHEGLVDEQFF.

The chain employs TRBV7-9 and TRBJ2-1; TRBD2 matches at 7 bases. Unmatched junction bases numbered 7, after V lost 1 base and J lost 7 bases. This CDR3 is 15 amino acids long. Germline loops: CDR1 SEHNR, CDR2 FQNEAQ (reference sequence). The CDR3 DNA sequence: TGTGCCAGCAGCTTAGTGTCGCTAGCGGAGAATGAGCAGTTCTTC. Its protein product is CASSLVSLAENEQFF.

The chain combines TRBV6-5 with TRBJ2-5; tentatively, D is TRBD2 (6 bases). The V and J ends lost 2 bases and 9 bases respectively, with 16 bases between them. Germline V CDR1 and CDR2: MNHEY, SVGAGI. The CDR3 runs 14 residues. The CDR3: CASSYGGPAGSQYF. The DNA for the CDR3 is TGTGCCAGCAGTTACGGAGGGCCTGCAGGTTCCCAGTACTTC.

The chain uses TRBV25-1 and TRBJ2-3; D gene uncertain. There are 13 residues in the CDR3. The germline CDR1 and CDR2 sequences are MGHDK and SYGVNS. Trimming pared 2 bases from V and 6 bases from J, leaving 9 bases between. CDR3 sequence (DNA): TGTGCCAGCAGTGAAGTTTTCACGGATACGCAGTATTTT. Its protein product is CASSEVFTDTQYF.

The V call is TRBV10-3, the J call TRBJ2-5, with D perhaps matching TRBD1 (5 bases). The CDR3 has 14 residues. Germline V gene sequence: CDR1 ENHRY, CDR2 SYGVKD. Trimming cost V 3 bases and J 1 base, with 9 bases left between them. CDR3 in amino acids: CAISDGAGQETQYF. CDR3 sequence (DNA): TGTGCCATCAGTGATGGGGCCGGCCAAGAGACCCAGTACTTC.

The J gene is TRBJ1-1, the V gene TRBV10-2; D remains unclear. Trimming stripped 2 bases from V and 1 base from J, with 5 bases between. CDR1 is WSHSY, CDR2 SAAADI, per germline. This CDR3 region has 13 residues. The CDR3 here is CASSEGSNTEAFF. The DNA of the CDR3 is TGCGCCAGCAGTGAGGGGTCGAACACTGAAGCTTTCTTT.

The chain carries TRBV7-9 and TRBJ1-1; D may be TRBD1 (5 bases). Trimming removed 3 bases at V and 5 bases at J, with 13 bases between. Germline V gene data show CDR1 as SEHNR and CDR2 as FQNEAQ (reference sequence). CDR3 length equals 14 residues. The CDR3 sequence: CASSFPAGRTEAFF. CDR3 coding DNA: TGTGCCAGCAGCTTTCCGGCAGGGAGGACTGAAGCTTTCTTT.

This clone was seen just once. The genes are TRBV7-5 and TRBJ2-7; the table's TRBD1 call for D was not verified on the DNA. TRBV7-5 is classified as a pseudogene. The CDR3 has 14 amino acids. The DNA for the CDR3 is TGTGCCAGAAGCCAGCCGGGACAGAACTACGAGCAGTACTTC. Protein product: CARSQPGQNYEQYF.

The gene calls are TRBV29-1 and TRBJ2-7; no clear D. This CDR3 region has 9 residues. Germline loops: CDR1 SQVTM, CDR2 ANQGSEA. V gave up 7 bases and J gave up 3 bases, with 4 bases separating them. The CDR3 loop reads CSAFYEQYF. The DNA of the CDR3 is TGCAGCGCCTTCTACGAGCAGTACTTC.

This rearrangement joins TRBV5-4 to TRBJ1-1; D is uncertain. The CDR3 is 14 residues long. CDR1 and CDR2 (germline): SGHNT, YYREEE (reference sequence). Trimming stripped 3 bases from V and 2 bases from J, with 11 bases between. The CDR3: CASSSPEGNTEAFF. The DNA for the CDR3 is TGTGCCAGCAGCTCCCCGGAGGGTAACACTGAAGCTTTCTTT.

This rearrangement joins TRBV27 to TRBJ2-1; the match to TRBD2 covers 9 bases. Looked up from germline, CDR1 is MNHEY and CDR2 is SMNVEV (reference sequence). The length of the CDR3 is 17 residues. Trimming took 3 bases from V and 7 from J; bases not matched to a gene: 13. For the CDR3, the DNA is TGTGCCAGCAGTTTCTGGGCGGGGGGGCACCGTCTGAATGAGCAGTTCTTC. It encodes CASSFWAGGHRLNEQFF.

This chain joins TRBV28 and TRBJ1-5; no clear D. CDR1 and CDR2 (germline): MDHEN, SYDVKM. The V end lost 1 base, the J end lost 1 base, and 17 bases lay between the germline ends. The CDR3 runs 18 residues. The CDR3 nucleotides are TGTGCCAGCAGTTTATATACCCGGGCCAAGCGAAGCAATCAGCCCCAGCATTTT. Its translation is CASSLYTRAKRSNQPQHF.

The CDR3 nucleotides read TGCGCCAGCACTTCCTCGAGGAATCAGCCCCAGCATTTT. Translating gives CASTSSRNQPQHF. V gene TRBV10-2 combines with J gene TRBJ1-5, with unresolved D. Trimming cost V 7 bases and J 4 bases, with 11 bases left between them. CDR1 and CDR2 (germline): WSHSY, SAAADI. This CDR3 has 13 amino acids.

V usage is TRBV2 and J usage is TRBJ2-5; TRBD2 might be the D (6 bases). The germline gives CDR1 SNHLY, CDR2 FYNNEI. Deletions cut 3 bases from V and 5 bases from J, with 10 bases between. The CDR3 length is 13 residues. The CDR3 is CASSETRRETQYF. CDR3 nucleotide sequence: TGTGCCAGCAGTGAGACTAGGAGGGAGACCCAGTACTTC.

The chain couples TRBV15 to TRBJ1-3; maybe TRBD1 (6 bases). Germline V CDR1 and CDR2: LNHNV, YYDKDF (reference sequence). V was clipped by 5 bases and J by 0 bases, with 8 bases between them. This CDR3 is 14 amino acids long. The CDR3 DNA sequence: TGTGCCACCAGCGGGGGCTTCTCTGGAAACACCATATATTTT. Amino acids: CATSGGFSGNTIYF.

The chain recombines TRBV19 with TRBJ1-4, with TRBD1 as a possible D gene (5 bases). V was clipped by 2 bases and J by 0 bases, with 19 bases between them. Germline loops: CDR1 LNHDA, CDR2 SQIVND (reference sequence). The CDR3 covers 19 residues. In DNA form, the CDR3 reads TGTGCCAGTAGTATAAGGGCCAGGGCACACCTCTCAACTAATGAAAAACTGTTTTTT. Translated: CASSIRARAHLSTNEKLFF. Full variable domain (remainder filled in from reference TRBV19 and TRBJ1-4): DGGITQSPKYLFRKEGQNVTLSCEQNLNHDAMYWYRQDPGQGLRLIYYSQIVNDFQKGDIAEGYSVSREKKESFPLTVTSAQKNPTAFYLCASSIRARAHLSTNEKLFFGSGTQLSVL.

This chain connects TRBV6-5 to TRBJ1-1; a possible D gene is TRBD1 (5 bases). The CDR3 has 11 residues. The V gene lost 4 bases and the J gene lost 6 bases, with 6 bases spanning the gap. The germline CDR1 and CDR2 sequences are MNHEY and SVGAGI. The CDR3 nucleotides are TGTGCCAGCAGTTCGGGGGCTGAAGCTTTCTTT. This sequence encodes CASSSGAEAFF.

This chain links TRBV10-2 with TRBJ2-1; TRBD1 aligns across 9 bases. Germline CDR1 is WSHSY and CDR2 is SAAADI. The junction had 11 bases not matched to a gene; V was cut back by 8 bases and J by 9 bases. The CDR3 loop spans 14 amino acids. CDR3 in DNA: TGCGCCAGCGGTCCGGGACAGGGAGGGGGTGAGCAGTTCTTC. It specifies CASGPGQGGGEQFF.

This rearrangement joins TRBV11-2 to TRBJ2-7; tentative D call: TRBD2 (6 bases). Trimming took off 1 base at V and 0 bases at J, with 10 bases between the two ends. The CDR3 is made up of 15 amino acids. In germline, CDR1 is SGHAT, CDR2 FQNNGV. The CDR3 nucleotides are TGTGCCAGCAGCTTAGGGTGGGGGGACTCCTACGAGCAGTACTTC. Residues: CASSLGWGDSYEQYF.

A single count supports this clone. The chain is built from TRBV7-9 and TRBJ2-5; 7 bases map to TRBD1. The ends lost 5 bases at V and 5 bases at J; junction bases unmatched: 14. The CDR3 runs 16 residues. From germline, CDR1 is SEHNR and CDR2 FQNEAQ (reference sequence). The DNA of the CDR3 is TGTGCCAGCAGCGCCCGACAGGGCCCAAGTGAGGAGACCCAGTACTTC. Encoded protein: CASSARQGPSEETQYF.

As to this clone: The same CDR3 is also encoded by other DNA sequences in this sample. The chain carries TRBV27 and TRBJ2-1; 12 bases align to TRBD2. CDR1 is MNHEY, CDR2 SMNVEV, per germline (reference sequence). This CDR3 spans 15 amino acids. J lost 4 bases, V lost 4 bases, and 2 bases had no gene match. The CDR3 sequence is CASSSGTSGYNEQFF. For the CDR3, the DNA is TGTGCCAGCAGTTCCGGGACTAGCGGGTACAATGAGCAGTTCTTC.

This chain joins TRBV7-9 and TRBJ2-5; TRBD2 agrees at 10 bases. Germline CDR1 reads SEHNR; CDR2 reads FQNEAQ (reference sequence). The CDR3 consists of 14 residues. With 5 bases clipped from V and 5 bases from J, the junction kept 5 bases outside the gene matches. The CDR3 is CASSPSGSRETQYF. CDR3 DNA: TGTGCCAGCAGCCCTAGCGGGAGCCGGGAGACCCAGTACTTC. The full variable domain, with the rest looked up from reference TRBV7-9 and TRBJ2-5, is DTGVSQNPRHKITKRGQNVTFRCDPISEHNRLYWYRQTLGQGPEFLTYFQNEAQLEKSRLLSDRFSAERPKGSFSTLEIQRTEQGDSAMYLCASSPSGSRETQYFGPGTRLLVL.

CDR3 DNA: TGTGCCAGCAGCTCGCAAAACAGCATACCGTACTATGGCTACACCTTC. Protein: CASSSQNSIPYYGYTF. This chain joins TRBV5-4 and TRBJ1-2; D uncertain. Germline values: CDR1 SGHNT, CDR2 YYREEE (reference sequence). V was shortened by 3 bases and J by 3 bases, with 18 bases between the two germline ends. The CDR3 contains 16 residues.

The chain is built from TRBV27 and TRBJ2-2, with 7 bases matching TRBD1. Germline lookup yields CDR1 MNHEY and CDR2 SMNVEV (reference sequence). The CDR3 runs to 15 residues. Germline trimming cut 7 bases from V and 6 bases from J; bases unmatched to any gene: 11. The CDR3 DNA follows: TGTGCCAGCATGCAGGGGGAAGGATTCCCCGGGGAGCTGTTTTTT. This gives the protein CASMQGEGFPGELFF.

The gene calls are TRBV6-5 and TRBJ1-1; no clear D. V was trimmed by 5 bases and J by 3 bases, leaving 10 bases between them. Germline CDR1 and CDR2: MNHEY and SVGAGI. The CDR3 loop spans 13 amino acids. The CDR3 here is CASSPGRDTEAFF. Here the CDR3 DNA reads TGTGCCAGCAGTCCCGGAAGGGACACTGAAGCTTTCTTT.

The V and J genes are TRBV10-1 and TRBJ2-2; the match to TRBD1 covers 8 bases. The germline V gene has CDR1 WNHNN and CDR2 SYGVQD (reference sequence). V dropped 6 bases and J dropped 4; count of bases not matched to a gene: 7. The CDR3 runs 15 residues. The CDR3, as DNA: TGCGCCAGCAGCGCAGGGGGCTCGGGCACCGGGGAGCTGTTTTTT. Its protein product is CASSAGGSGTGELFF.

The V call is TRBV28, the J call TRBJ2-1; 8 bases line up with TRBD2. V was pared by 3 bases and J by 7 bases, with 11 bases of the junction left unmatched. The CDR3 contains 16 residues. The germline CDR1 and CDR2 sequences are MDHEN and SYDVKM. The CDR3 DNA reads TGTGCCAGCAGTTTCGCCGGGGGGGGAGGCAAGAATGAGCAGTTCTTC. Protein: CASSFAGGGGKNEQFF.